This is a list of T cell receptor beta chains from one sample in a study of shared T cell receptors in the human thymus. Here immunoSEQ multiplex PCR was the method, and the copy in TCRdb shows in-frame clones only, minus some. The table has more than 550,000 clones, 80% to 90% seen once. In addition, the sample was reused for a study of human thymus T cells.

The sequencing input was thymocytes. Every receptor here comes from a girl under three years old with a congenital heart defect. The CDR3 runs from the conserved cysteine through the conserved F or W. A D gene is named only where the DNA matches it firmly. Clone size is stated in some rows and not others, as once, few, many or a class when expanded.

clone size	D gene	J gene	V gene	CDR3 DNA	CDR3 protein
-	-	TRBJ1-1	TRBV27	TGTGCCAGCACAATGGGGGCAATGAACACTGAAGCTTTCTTT	CASTMGAMNTEAFF
-	-	TRBJ2-7	TRBV5-1	TGCGCCAGCAGCAGTAGAGCCGGGGGCTACGAGCAGTACTTC	CASSSRAGGYEQYF
-	-	TRBJ1-4	TRBV27	TGTGCCAGCAGCCAAACAGGGAATAATGAAAAACTGTTTTTT	CASSQTGNNEKLFF
once	-	TRBJ1-1	TRBV11-3	TGTGCCAGCAGCCTTGGGACACCGGGGGAAGCTTTCTTT	CASSLGTPGEAFF
-	TRBD2	TRBJ2-5	TRBV2	TGTGCCAGCAGTGAAGCCCGGGACTATGAAGAGACCCAGTACTTC	CASSEARDYEETQYF
-	-	TRBJ2-1	TRBV4-1	TGCGCCAGCAGCCCTAGTGAGCGCGCTAGATCTAATGAGCAGTTCTTC	CASSPSERARSNEQFF
-	TRBD1	TRBJ2-7	TRBV6-5	TGTGCCAGCATACCCCGGGACAGAAGCTACGAGCAGTACTTC	CASIPRDRSYEQYF
-	TRBD1	TRBJ2-3	TRBV9	TGTGCCAGCAGCGTCTTGTCCAGGGGGCGGATAGATACGCAGTATTTT	CASSVLSRGRIDTQYF
once	-	TRBJ2-4	TRBV4-3	TGCGCCAGCAGCCAATCTTGCGAGGGAGTCCTAGCCAAAAACATTCAGTACTTC	CASSQSCEGVLAKNIQYF
few	-	TRBJ1-2	TRBV27	TGTGCCAGCGGCACAGGGAAAGAAGGCTATGGCTACACCTTC	CASGTGKEGYGYTF
-	TRBD1	TRBJ1-6	TRBV7-6	TGTGCCAGCAGCTTAAGACCCCCTCAAATCAGACAGGGCGGTTCACCCCTCCACTTT	CASSLRPPQIRQGGSPLHF
-	TRBD1	TRBJ1-3	TRBV2	TGTGCCAGCAGGGCAGACAGGGGCGAAAACACCATATATTTT	CASRADRGENTIYF
once	-	TRBJ2-4	TRBV5-1	TGCGCCAGCAGCTTGGGGGGACTAAACATTCAGTACTTC	CASSLGGLNIQYF
-	-	TRBJ2-6	TRBV28	TGTGCCAGCAGCCGCGTGACAGGCTCTGGGGCCAACGTCCTGACTTTC	CASSRVTGSGANVLTF
-	TRBD1	TRBJ1-1	TRBV7-9	TGTGCCAGCAGCGAAAAGACCGCCGGGACAGGGGGCACTGAAGCTTTCTTT	CASSEKTAGTGGTEAFF
-	-	TRBJ1-5	TRBV19	TGTGCCAGTAGTAGGCGGGCCTCCGGCAATCAGCCCCAGCATTTT	CASSRRASGNQPQHF
-	TRBD1	TRBJ1-5	TRBV6-6	TGTGCCAGCAACTATCGACAGGGTAAAGCCAATCAGCCCCAGCATTTT	CASNYRQGKANQPQHF
few	-	TRBJ1-6	TRBV4-3	TGCGCCAGCAGCCAAGTAGGAGGAAACAAGAACTATAATTCACCCCTCCACTTT	CASSQVGGNKNYNSPLHF
-	TRBD1	TRBJ1-6	TRBV28	TGTGCCAGCAGCCCACCTGGGACAGGGGGCAGCTCCTATAATTCACCCCTCCACTTT	CASSPPGTGGSSYNSPLHF
-	TRBD1	TRBJ2-3	TRBV5-1	TGCGCCAGCAGGGAGGTCGGGACAGGCGAAGGGTGTTACCTCACAGATACGCAGTATTTT	CASREVGTGEGCYLTDTQYF
-	-	TRBJ1-2	TRBV6-1	TGTGCCAGCAGTGAACTTACCATACAGGGATTTAGGGCTTATGGCTACACCTTC	CASSELTIQGFRAYGYTF
few	TRBD1	TRBJ2-3	TRBV5-1	TGCGCCAGCAACAACTGGCGGGGGACAGGGACCCACACAGATACGCAGTATTTT	CASNNWRGTGTHTDTQYF
-	-	TRBJ2-3	TRBV4-2	TGTGCCAGCAGCCAAAAGGTGGCGGGGGCTGGCACAGATACGCAGTATTTT	CASSQKVAGAGTDTQYF
few	-	TRBJ2-1	TRBV11-3	TGTGCCAGCAGCTTAGGGCCGGGGGGCAACAGCTCCTACAATGAGCAGTTCTTC	CASSLGPGGNSSYNEQFF
few	TRBD1	TRBJ1-1	TRBV4-3	TGCGCCAGCAGCGATCGACGACGGTCCTGGGACAGGGGGTCGGACACTGAAGCTTTCTTT	CASSDRRRSWDRGSDTEAFF
-	TRBD1	TRBJ2-2	TRBV4-1	TGCGCCAGCAGCCTCCGGATACGACCGGGACAGCCGAAAGGGGAGCTGTTTTTT	CASSLRIRPGQPKGELFF
-	-	TRBJ1-1	TRBV28	TGTGCCAGCAGTCTAGGTGGCCTCCCGGGGACTGAAGCTTTCTTT	CASSLGGLPGTEAFF
-	TRBD2	TRBJ2-5	TRBV14	TGTGCCAGCGAGGCGGGGGGGAACCAAGAGACCCAGTACTTC	CASEAGGNQETQYF
-	-	TRBJ2-3	TRBV28	TGTGCCAGCAGGCAGAAGTATAGCACAGATACGCAGTATTTT	CASRQKYSTDTQYF
-	TRBD1	TRBJ1-1	TRBV11-2	TGTGCCAGCAGCCGAGAGGACAGGGGGACGGGCACTGAAGCTTTCTTT	CASSREDRGTGTEAFF
-	-	TRBJ2-5	TRBV29-1	TGCAGCGTTGATCACGAAGGGGTCGACTTCCAAGAGACCCAGTACTTC	CSVDHEGVDFQETQYF
-	TRBD1	TRBJ2-7	TRBV9	TGTGCCAGCAGCGTAGGAAAGGGGGCAAGTGGGTACGAGCAGTACTTC	CASSVGKGASGYEQYF
few	TRBD1	TRBJ1-5	TRBV5-5	TGTGCCAGCAGCTTGGAAGACAGGGGCTCCTATAGCAATCAGCCCCAGCATTTT	CASSLEDRGSYSNQPQHF
-	-	TRBJ1-2	TRBV10-3	TGTGCCATCCAGGGCGAAAGGGGCTACACCTTC	CAIQGERGYTF
-	TRBD2	TRBJ2-1	TRBV9	TGTGCCAGCAGCGTAGAGGCGGGGGGGGACAATGAGCAGTTCTTC	CASSVEAGGDNEQFF
-	TRBD1	TRBJ1-4	TRBV12-5	TGTGCTAGTGGTTTGTCAGGGGGCGATGATTTGTGGGAAAAACTGTTTTTT	CASGLSGGDDLWEKLFF
-	TRBD1	TRBJ2-3	TRBV4-2	TGTGCCAGCAGCCCCCGGACAGGGGCGCACACAGATACGCAGTATTTT	CASSPRTGAHTDTQYF
-	TRBD2	TRBJ2-2	TRBV28	TGTGCCAGCAGTTTACCTAGCGGGGGGGCCGAATATAACACCGGGGAGCTGTTTTTT	CASSLPSGGAEYNTGELFF
-	-	TRBJ1-1	TRBV11-2	TGTGCCAGCAGCCCCCGGGGTCCAGAAGCTTTCTTT	CASSPRGPEAFF
-	-	TRBJ1-2	TRBV19	TGTGCCAGTAGTATACAGCGACAGAACTATGGCTACACCTTC	CASSIQRQNYGYTF